Presented here are 13 T cell receptor beta chains from one specimen sequenced in a study of blood T cell repertoires in COVID-19. Clones were read by immunoSEQ multiplex PCR, and TCRdb kept only the in-frame ones, dropping some. The sample yields a few hundred thousand clones, roughly nine tenths seen once. Sequenced input: PBMCs or T cells enriched from blood (not recorded which). Receptors were obtained from a woman aged 30 to 39 who had recovered from COVID-19.

V and J are TRBV6-1 and TRBJ2-7; 7 bases are a match to TRBD1. Trimming removed 3 bases from V and 6 bases from J; junction bases left unmatched: 11. CDR3 length: 15 residues. CDR1 MNHNS and CDR2 SASEGT come from the germline V gene. In DNA form, the CDR3 reads TGTGCCAGCAGTGAGCGACAGGGTACTCCGAGCGAGCAGTACTTC. Amino acid sequence: CASSERQGTPSEQYF.

This rearrangement joins TRBV4-3 to TRBJ2-2; 7 positions match TRBD2. The CDR3 covers 16 residues. Per germline, CDR1 LGHNA and CDR2 YSLEER. V trimming: 1 base; J trimming: 1 base; junction bases outside the gene matches: 3. This CDR3 is CASSQVASGNTGELFF. The CDR3 DNA reads as TGCGCCAGCAGCCAAGTCGCTAGCGGGAACACCGGGGAGCTGTTTTTT.

The chain couples TRBV11-3 to TRBJ2-5, with 10 positions matching TRBD1. With 0 bases clipped from V and 4 bases from J, the junction kept 5 bases outside the gene matches. The CDR3 loop spans 16 amino acids. CDR1 and CDR2 (germline): SGHNT, YENEEA. CDR3 loop: CASSLDSRTGGETQYF. Here the CDR3 DNA reads TGTGCCAGCAGCTTAGATTCCCGGACAGGGGGAGAGACCCAGTACTTC.

V and J are TRBV15 and TRBJ1-5, with TRBD1 as a possible D gene (5 bases). Germline assignment: CDR1 LNHNV and CDR2 YYDKDF (reference sequence). The V and J ends lost 4 bases and 1 base respectively, with 14 bases between them. This CDR3 has 16 residues. The CDR3 sequence: CATSTRGGLSNQPQHF. The CDR3 DNA follows: TGTGCCACCAGCACAAGGGGAGGGCTGAGCAATCAGCCCCAGCATTTT.

This chain links TRBV14 with TRBJ2-7; D might be TRBD1 (5 bases). Deletions cut 0 bases from V and 4 bases from J, with 19 bases between. CDR1 SGHDN and CDR2 FVKESK come from the germline V gene. The CDR3 spans 17 residues. The CDR3 DNA reads TGTGCCAGCAGCCAAGAAACCTGGACAACCCAAGGGTACGAGCAGTACTTC. As protein: CASSQETWTTQGYEQYF.

This chain joins TRBV7-8 and TRBJ2-2, with 8 positions matching TRBD1. CDR1 is SGHVS, CDR2 FQNEAQ, per germline. The trim removed 3 bases at V and 6 bases at J, leaving 6 bases unmatched. The CDR3 extends over 15 amino acids. As DNA, the CDR3 is TGTGCCAGCAGCTTTAGGACAGGGAAGGCCGGGGAGCTGTTTTTT. This gives the protein CASSFRTGKAGELFF.

The chain joins TRBV27 to TRBJ1-1; TRBD1 matches 7 bases. This CDR3 is built from 16 residues. From germline, CDR1 is MNHEY and CDR2 SMNVEV (reference sequence). V lost 0 bases, J lost 5 bases, and 9 bases stayed unmatched. For the CDR3, the DNA is TGTGCCAGCAGTTTATCACCGACAGGGACGGTTACTGAAGCTTTCTTT. This gives the protein CASSLSPTGTVTEAFF.

This chain uses TRBV11-2 with TRBJ1-6, with D possibly being TRBD1 (6 bases). Trimming shortened V by 5 bases and J by 8 bases, and 10 bases separated the two germline ends. CDR1 and CDR2 from the germline V gene are SGHAT and FQNNGV. This CDR3 has 13 residues. In DNA form, the CDR3 reads TGTGCCAGCAGCCTCGGACAGTATTCACCCCTCCACTTT. Residues: CASSLGQYSPLHF.

The CDR3 loop is CASSFGTGHQPQHF. CDR3 nucleotide sequence: TGTGCCAGCAGCTTTGGGACAGGGCACCAGCCCCAGCATTTT. This chain links TRBV5-5 with TRBJ1-5; TRBD1 matches 9 bases. Germline V gene data show CDR1 as SGHKS and CDR2 as YYEKEE (reference sequence). V lost 2 bases to trimming and J lost 7 bases; unmatched junction nucleotides: 4. The CDR3 runs 14 residues.

The chain has TRBV27 and TRBJ1-2; D is ambiguous. The length of the CDR3 is 16 residues. Germline CDR1 MNHEY, CDR2 SMNVEV (reference sequence). V lost 0 bases and J lost 2, with 13 bases in between. Here the CDR3 DNA reads TGTGCCAGCAGTTTATCTGGAGAAAGCTACAACTATGGCTACACCTTC. Amino acid sequence: CASSLSGESYNYGYTF.

The J gene is TRBJ1-2, the V gene TRBV25-1; 8 nucleotides agree with TRBD1. Trimming removed 4 bases from V and 4 bases from J; junction bases left unmatched: 5. Germline V gene data show CDR1 as MGHDK and CDR2 as SYGVNS. The CDR3 totals 14 residues. The CDR3 sequence is CASSAGQGGYGYTF. The CDR3 DNA is TGTGCCAGCAGTGCCGGACAGGGAGGCTATGGCTACACCTTC.

This sequence joins TRBV29-1 and TRBJ2-3; 8 bases line up with TRBD1. Germline loops: CDR1 SQVTM, CDR2 ANQGSEA. Unmatched junction bases numbered 5, after V lost 6 bases and J lost 0 bases. This CDR3 has 14 residues. The CDR3 bases are TGCAGCGTCACCGGACAGGGAAGCACAGATACGCAGTATTTT. Its translation is CSVTGQGSTDTQYF.

This chain uses TRBV3-1 (or the pseudogene TRBV3-2) with TRBJ2-4, with 9 bases matching TRBD2. The CDR3 totals 18 residues. V was pared by 5 bases and J by 0 bases, with 11 bases of the junction left unmatched. Germline CDR1 is LGHDT and CDR2 is YNNKEL (reference sequence). The CDR3 protein is CASSEGASGDLAKNIQYF. CDR3 DNA sequence: TGTGCCAGCAGCGAGGGGGCTAGCGGGGATCTAGCCAAAAACATTCAGTACTTC.